What follows describes a single TCR beta chain. The antigen is undetermined. The ends lost 4 bases at V and 0 bases at J; junction bases unmatched: 7. Germline values: CDR1 SGHAT, CDR2 FQNNGV. The CDR3 sequence is 16 residues long. Clones were sequenced by immunoSEQ multiplex PCR, and TCRdb holds only the in-frame ones, with some missing. The table lists tens of thousands of clones, approximately 90% of them singletons, with 5.5% to 7% in the top ten. These data belong to a study of graft-versus-host responses after intestinal transplantation. For the study at large: Multivisceral, liver-intestinal, or isolated intestinal grafts went to recipients. Every recipient had anti-thymocyte globulin induction and 2 to 4 years of tacrolimus plus steroids. General observations from the study: Within allografts, high graft-versus-host to host-versus-graft clonal ratios were seen among patients with graft-donor T cell macrochimerism. The study associated peak circulating GvH clone levels with early post-transplant HvG declines.

V is TRBV11-2 and J is TRBJ2-3; 7 nucleotides match TRBD1. The origin of this receptor is a human donor who received an intestinal transplant. The sequences come from unstimulated CD8+ T cells sorted from spleen or lymph node cells, collected before intestinal transplant. This CDR3 reads CASSYDRAPSTDTQYF. CDR3 sequence (DNA): TGTGCCAGCAGCTACGACAGGGCTCCTAGCACAGATACGCAGTATTTT.